This T cell receptor beta chain is drawn from a study of beta chain features in type 1 diabetes. Findings and caveats of the study: Shortening that was moderate but significant affected the TCRB CDR3s of Type 1 diabetes patients in all four CD4+ subsets. For TCRB rearrangement, an influence of HLA type remained unresolved here.

With regard to this clone: Antigen: not known.

The authors reverse transcribed all of the isolated RNA, so sequencing captured expressed TCRB transcripts. Measured with immunoSEQ multiplex PCR; TCRdb has only the in-frame clones, and not every one. The sample shows 600,000 or so clones, over 12% of them seen only once. This receptor was obtained from a man between 18 and 35 years old with type 1 diabetes. The sample comprised naive CD4+ T cells from blood.

CDR3 DNA sequence: TGTGCCTGGAGCGAGACTGGGAGCTCCTACAATGAGCAGTTCTTC. Translating gives CAWSETGSSYNEQFF. J is TRBJ2-1 and V is TRBV30; tentative D call: TRBD2 (5 bases). The CDR3 extends over 15 amino acids. Germline CDR1 and CDR2: GTSNPN and SVGIG (reference sequence). V was clipped by 3 bases and J by 0 bases, with 12 bases between them.